Detailed here is one T cell receptor beta chain. Its antigen is unidentified. Primers for the PCR totalled 60 Vbeta and 13 Jbeta. Sequencing was performed with immunoSEQ multiplex PCR; in TCRdb, only in-frame clones are kept and a portion is missing. The table has about 160,000 clones, over 65% seen once. There are 16 residues in the CDR3. Unmatched junction bases numbered 5, after V lost 0 bases and J lost 1 base. The germline V gene has CDR1 SGDLS and CDR2 YYNGEE. This sample was taken from a study of cytomegalovirus exposure and HLA in healthy donors. Study-level results: According to the study, roughly 160 TCR beta chains were cytomegalovirus-associated.

Specimen: PBMCs. This rearrangement joins TRBV9 to TRBJ1-1, with 8 positions matching TRBD1. This clonotype was sampled from a man aged 35 to 55 in good health and CMV-seropositive. CDR3 residues: CASSVDATGGNTEAFF. In nucleotides, the CDR3 is TGTGCCAGCAGCGTAGACGCCACAGGGGGGAACACTGAAGCTTTCTTT.